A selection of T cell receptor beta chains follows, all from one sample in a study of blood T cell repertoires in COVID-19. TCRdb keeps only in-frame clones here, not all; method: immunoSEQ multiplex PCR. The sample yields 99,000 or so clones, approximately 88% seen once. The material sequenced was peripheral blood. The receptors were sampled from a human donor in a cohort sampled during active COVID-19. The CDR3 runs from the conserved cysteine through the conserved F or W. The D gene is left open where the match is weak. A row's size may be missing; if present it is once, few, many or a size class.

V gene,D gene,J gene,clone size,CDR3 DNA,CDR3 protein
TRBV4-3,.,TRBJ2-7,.,TGCGCCAGCAGCCAAGGGCAGGGCCGAGTTTGGGCGCAGTACTTC,CASSQGQGRVWAQYF
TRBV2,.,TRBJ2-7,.,TGTGCCAGCAGTGGGGGGACTGGATTCTACGAGCAGTACTTC,CASSGGTGFYEQYF
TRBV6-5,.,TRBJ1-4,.,TGTGCCAGCAGTTACGGCCCAACTAATGAAAAACTGTTTTTT,CASSYGPTNEKLFF
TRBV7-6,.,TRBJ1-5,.,TGTGCCAGCGCTTTACAGGATGGACAGCCCCAGCATTTT,CASALQDGQPQHF
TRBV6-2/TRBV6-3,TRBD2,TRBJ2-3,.,TGTGCCAGCAGTACCGGGACTAGCGGGGGACTTTTT,CASSTGTSGGLF
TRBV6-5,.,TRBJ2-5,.,TGTGCCAGCAGGAGGTCCGCAAGTGAGACCCAGTACTTC,CASRRSASETQYF
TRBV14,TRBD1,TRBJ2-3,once,TGTGCCAGCTCTCGTACCGGGACAGGGGTAACAGATACGCAGTATTTT,CASSRTGTGVTDTQYF
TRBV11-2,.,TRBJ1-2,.,TGTGCCAGCAGCTTAGGATATTCGGGAGATGGCTACACCTTC,CASSLGYSGDGYTF
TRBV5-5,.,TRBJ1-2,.,TGTGCCAGCAGCTTGTTGGCCAGTCCCAGCGCCTTCTATGGCTACACCTTC,CASSLLASPSAFYGYTF
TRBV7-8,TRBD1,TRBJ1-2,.,TGTGCCAGCAGCTTGGGACAGGGAAGCGGCTACACCTTC,CASSLGQGSGYTF
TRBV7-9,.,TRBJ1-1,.,TGTGCCAGCAGCCAAGGACTGCCTGGCACTGAAGCTTTCTTT,CASSQGLPGTEAFF
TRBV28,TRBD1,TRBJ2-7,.,TGTGCCAGCAGTCCGGGACAGGGGATCTCCTACGAGCAGTACTTC,CASSPGQGISYEQYF
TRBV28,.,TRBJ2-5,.,TGTGCCAGCAGCTCCGTGGGAGTGGGAAGAGAGACCCAGTACTTC,CASSSVGVGRETQYF
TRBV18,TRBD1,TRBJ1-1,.,TGTGCCAGCTCACCCGGGACAGGGATTAACACTGAAGCTTTCTTT,CASSPGTGINTEAFF
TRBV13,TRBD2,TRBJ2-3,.,TGTGCCAGCAGCTTCGGGACTAGCCTAGATACGCAGTATTTT,CASSFGTSLDTQYF
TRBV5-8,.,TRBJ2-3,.,TGTGCCAGCAGCTTGGCCGGGGGTCGGGATACGCAGTATTTT,CASSLAGGRDTQYF
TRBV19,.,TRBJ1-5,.,TGTGCCAGTAGTCAACAGCATAATCAGCCCCAGCATTTT,CASSQQHNQPQHF
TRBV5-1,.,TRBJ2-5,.,TGCGCCAGCAGCCCAAGTCCGGAGTACCAAGAGACCCAGTACTTC,CASSPSPEYQETQYF
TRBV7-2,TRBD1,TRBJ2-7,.,TGTGCCAGCAGCGAGGGACAGGGGATCTACGAGCAGTACTTC,CASSEGQGIYEQYF
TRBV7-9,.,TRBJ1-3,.,TGTGCCAGCAGCCTCAACAAGGGGTCTGGAAACACCATATATTTT,CASSLNKGSGNTIYF
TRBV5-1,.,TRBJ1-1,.,TGCGCCAGCAGCCTGGTAGGGGGGGATCACACTGAAGCTTTCTTT,CASSLVGGDHTEAFF
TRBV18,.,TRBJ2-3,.,TGTGCCAGCTCACGAGACTCGGATACGCAGTATTTT,CASSRDSDTQYF
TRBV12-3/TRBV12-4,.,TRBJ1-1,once,TGTGCCAGCAGTTTAGGGGGAGACACTGAAGCTTTCTTT,CASSLGGDTEAFF
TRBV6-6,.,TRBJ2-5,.,TGTGCCAGCAGTCCCCAGGAAGGGGCGGCGACCCAGTACTTC,CASSPQEGAATQYF
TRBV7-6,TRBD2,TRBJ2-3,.,TGTGCCAGCAGCCCATCAACTAGCGGGGGGGCGGGTCTAGATACGCAGTATTTT,CASSPSTSGGAGLDTQYF
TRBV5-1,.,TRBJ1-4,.,TGCGCCAGCAGCTTGGTTGGGGGGGCTAATGAAAAACTGTTTTTT,CASSLVGGANEKLFF
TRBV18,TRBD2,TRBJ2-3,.,TGTGCCAGCTCACCCCGAAGCGGGAGGGCAGATACGCAGTATTTT,CASSPRSGRADTQYF
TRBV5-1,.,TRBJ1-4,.,TGCGCCAGCAGCCACGGACTGAAGGATAATGAAAAACTGTTTTTT,CASSHGLKDNEKLFF
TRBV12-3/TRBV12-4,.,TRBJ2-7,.,TGTGCCAGCAGTTTAGGCGGTAGCTACGAGCAGTACTTC,CASSLGGSYEQYF
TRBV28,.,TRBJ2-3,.,TGTGCCAGCATGCGGGACCCTCTCACCGGTACGCAGTATTTT,CASMRDPLTGTQYF
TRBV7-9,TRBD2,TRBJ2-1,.,TGTGCCAGCACCGTGGGAGGGAGGTGGAATGAGCAGTTCTTC,CASTVGGRWNEQFF
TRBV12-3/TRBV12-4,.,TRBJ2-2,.,TGTGCCAGCAGTGTAGATTCTACGGGGGAGCTGTTTTTT,CASSVDSTGELFF
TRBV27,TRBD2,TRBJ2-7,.,TGTGCCAGCAGGGGGGGGACTAGCGGGAGATTGGAGTACTTC,CASRGGTSGRLEYF
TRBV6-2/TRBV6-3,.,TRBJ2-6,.,TGTGCCAGCAGCCAGCCAGGGTTCCGCTGGTCCCACTCTGGGGCCAACGTCCTGACTTTC,CASSQPGFRWSHSGANVLTF
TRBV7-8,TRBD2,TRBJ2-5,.,TGTGCCAGCAGCTTAGCAGGCGGGGGGGCCAGGGAGACCCAGTACTTC,CASSLAGGGARETQYF
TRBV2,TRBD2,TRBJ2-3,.,TGTGCCAGCAGAGCGGGACTAGCGGGAGCAGATACGCAGTATTTT,CASRAGLAGADTQYF
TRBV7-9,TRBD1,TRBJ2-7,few,TGTGCCAGCGCGGGGACAGGCCTCTACGAGCAGTACTTC,CASAGTGLYEQYF
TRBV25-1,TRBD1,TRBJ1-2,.,TGTGCCAGCAGTGAATCAGGGGGCTATGGCTACACCTTC,CASSESGGYGYTF
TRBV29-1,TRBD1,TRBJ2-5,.,TGCAGCGCTACGGACAGGGGGCGTTCAGAGACCCAGTACTTC,CSATDRGRSETQYF
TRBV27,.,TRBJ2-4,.,TGTGCCAGCAGTTCCGGGGATATCAAAAACATTCAGTACTTC,CASSSGDIKNIQYF
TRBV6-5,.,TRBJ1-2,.,TGTGCCAGCAGCCGCCAGGGGAATGGCTACACCTTC,CASSRQGNGYTF
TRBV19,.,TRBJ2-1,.,TGTGCCAGTAGTATAGCAGGGAAAAGGCCGGATTCCGGCAATGAGCAGTTCTTC,CASSIAGKRPDSGNEQFF
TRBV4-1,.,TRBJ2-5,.,TGCGCCAGCCCGGTCCACAGTCAAGAGACCCAGTACTTC,CASPVHSQETQYF
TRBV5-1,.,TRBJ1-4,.,TGCGCCAGCAGCCTATCCCATGAAAAACTGTTTTTT,CASSLSHEKLFF
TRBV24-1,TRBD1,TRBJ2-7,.,TGTGCCACCAGTGACGCTCGACAGGGGGGTTACGAGCAGTACTTC,CATSDARQGGYEQYF